A selection of T cell receptor beta chains follows, all from one sample in a study of blood T cells in healthy people across ages. TCRdb recomputed calls from the 5' RACE reads with MiXCR, one row per CDR3 protein. The sample holds under 1,000,000 distinct CDR3 sequences, about 34% seen once. Material: blood. These TCRs come from a man younger than 30 in good health. Each CDR3 is given with its conserved first and last residue. The D gene is left open where the match is weak. Clone size, where shown, is once, few, many, or a class for clones that have expanded.

V: TRBV10-3
length: 15
size: -
J: TRBJ2-5
D: TRBD2
CDR3: CAIRGTSGSQETQYF
DNA: TGTGCCATCAGGGGGACTAGCGGATCTCAAGAGACCCAGTACTTC

V: TRBV12-3/TRBV12-4
length: 15
size: -
J: TRBJ2-1
D: TRBD1
CDR3: CASTQDRGTYNEQFF
DNA: TGTGCCAGCACTCAGGACAGGGGGACCTACAATGAGCAGTTCTTC

V: TRBV12-3/TRBV12-4
length: 14
size: -
J: TRBJ1-2
D: -
CDR3: CASSLARTAGGYTF
DNA: TGTGCCAGCAGTTTAGCGCGAACGGCTGGCGGCTACACCTTC

V: TRBV10-3
length: 14
size: -
J: TRBJ2-3
D: TRBD1
CDR3: CAISVGQSTDTQYF
DNA: TGTGCCATCAGTGTGGGACAGAGCACAGATACGCAGTATTTT

V: TRBV12-3/TRBV12-4
length: 16
size: many
J: TRBJ2-3
D: TRBD2
CDR3: CASRTLAGGSTDTQYF
DNA: TGTGCCAGCAGGACCCTAGCGGGGGGTAGCACAGATACGCAGTATTTT

V: TRBV4-2
length: 15
size: -
J: TRBJ1-2
D: TRBD1
CDR3: CASSHPGDSHYGYTF
DNA: TGTGCCAGCAGCCACCCCGGGGACAGCCACTATGGCTACACCTTC

V: TRBV4-3
length: 17
size: few
J: TRBJ1-2
D: -
CDR3: CASSQESVQGINYGYTF
DNA: TGCGCCAGCAGCCAAGAAAGCGTCCAGGGGATAAACTATGGCTACACCTTC

V: TRBV12-3/TRBV12-4
length: 14
size: -
J: TRBJ2-7
D: -
CDR3: CASSVTTLSYEQYF
DNA: TGTGCCAGCAGTGTTACAACACTCTCCTACGAGCAGTACTTC

V: TRBV10-3
length: 15
size: -
J: TRBJ1-5
D: -
CDR3: CAISEVGTGNQPQHF
DNA: TGTGCCATCAGTGAGGTGGGGACTGGCAATCAGCCCCAGCATTTT

V: TRBV20-1
length: 11
size: few
J: TRBJ2-4
D: TRBD2
CDR3: CSVAGDYEQYF
DNA: TGCAGTGTAGCCGGGGACTACGAACAGTACTTC

V: TRBV29-1
length: 12
size: -
J: TRBJ1-2
D: -
CDR3: CSVPQTSYGYTF
DNA: TGCAGCGTCCCCCAGACAAGCTATGGCTACACCTTC

V: TRBV29-1
length: 11
size: -
J: TRBJ1-2
D: -
CDR3: CSAILGDGYTF
DNA: TGCAGCGCTATATTGGGCGATGGCTACACCTTC

V: TRBV2
length: 14
size: -
J: TRBJ2-3
D: TRBD2
CDR3: CASPGTSHADTQYF
DNA: TGTGCCAGCCCCGGGACTAGCCATGCAGATACGCAGTATTTT

V: TRBV29-1
length: 18
size: -
J: TRBJ1-5
D: TRBD1
CDR3: CSALLDGTGARSNQPQHF
DNA: TGCAGCGCCCTCCTTGATGGCACAGGGGCGAGGAGCAATCAGCCCCAGCATTTT

V: TRBV7-3
length: 16
size: few
J: TRBJ1-2
D: -
CDR3: CASSLEASQGRGGYTF
DNA: TGTGCCAGCAGCTTAGAGGCCAGCCAGGGGAGGGGTGGCTACACCTTC

V: TRBV5-6
length: 15
size: few
J: TRBJ2-5
D: -
CDR3: CASSLLTLPQETQYF
DNA: TGTGCCAGCAGCTTGCTCACTCTCCCTCAAGAGACCCAGTACTTC

V: TRBV3-1
length: 15
size: few
J: TRBJ1-5
D: -
CDR3: CASSQDRAGTQPQHF
DNA: TGTGCCAGCAGCCAAGATCGGGCAGGGACTCAGCCCCAGCATTTT

V: TRBV21-1
length: 18
size: -
J: TRBJ2-3
D: -
CDR3: CASSKASGGVWRTDTQYF
DNA: TGTGCCAGCAGCAAAGCTAGCGGGGGGGTCTGGCGCACAGATACGCAGTATTTT

V: TRBV2
length: 14
size: few
J: TRBJ2-3
D: -
CDR3: CASIPRSPTDTQYF
DNA: TGTGCCAGCATCCCAAGATCCCCCACAGATACGCAGTATTTT

V: TRBV12-3/TRBV12-4
length: 13
size: few
J: TRBJ1-5
D: TRBD1
CDR3: CASIQGLGQPQHF
DNA: TGTGCCAGCATACAGGGGCTTGGTCAGCCCCAGCATTTT

V: TRBV5-1
length: 14
size: few
J: TRBJ1-1
D: -
CDR3: CASSLVGGHAEAFF
DNA: TGCGCCAGCAGCTTGGTAGGGGGGCACGCTGAAGCTTTCTTT

V: TRBV7-3
length: 12
size: -
J: TRBJ2-1
D: -
CDR3: CASSSNYNEQFF
DNA: TGTGCCAGCAGCTCAAACTACAATGAGCAGTTCTTC

V: TRBV12-3/TRBV12-4
length: 13
size: -
J: TRBJ1-4
D: TRBD1
CDR3: CATTGQLNEKLFF
DNA: TGTGCCACCACGGGACAGCTTAATGAAAAACTGTTTTTT

V: TRBV29-1
length: 13
size: few
J: TRBJ2-5
D: -
CDR3: CSVEEQNQETQYF
DNA: TGCAGCGTTGAAGAACAGAACCAAGAGACCCAGTACTTC

V: TRBV20-1
length: 14
size: few
J: TRBJ2-5
D: TRBD2
CDR3: CSARGTSGQETQYF
DNA: TGCAGTGCTAGAGGGACTAGCGGCCAAGAGACCCAGTACTTC

V: TRBV29-1
length: 15
size: many
J: TRBJ2-4
D: -
CDR3: CSVEVVGGGKNIQYF
DNA: TGCAGCGTTGAAGTGGTGGGCGGTGGCAAAAACATTCAGTACTTC

V: TRBV3-1
length: 13
size: -
J: TRBJ2-7
D: -
CDR3: CASSQGNYNEQYF
DNA: TGTGCCAGCAGCCAAGGCAACTACAATGAGCAGTACTTC

V: TRBV5-1
length: 16
size: few
J: TRBJ1-1
D: TRBD1
CDR3: CASSLELQGAGTEAFF
DNA: TGCGCCAGCAGCTTGGAGCTACAGGGGGCTGGCACTGAAGCTTTCTTT

V: TRBV12-3/TRBV12-4
length: 14
size: few
J: TRBJ2-1
D: -
CDR3: CASSFTLDHNEQFF
DNA: TGTGCCAGCAGTTTTACTCTCGACCACAATGAGCAGTTCTTC

V: TRBV4-1
length: 17
size: -
J: TRBJ1-3
D: -
CDR3: CASSQPRGDGKGNTIYF
DNA: TGCGCCAGCAGCCAACCCCGTGGGGACGGAAAAGGAAACACCATATATTTT

V: TRBV7-9
length: 15
size: few
J: TRBJ2-3
D: -
CDR3: CASLQASTLTDTQYF
DNA: TGTGCCAGCCTGCAAGCTAGCACCCTCACAGATACGCAGTATTTT

V: TRBV27
length: 19
size: -
J: TRBJ2-6
D: -
CDR3: CASSLYGRGPPSGANVLTF
DNA: TGTGCCAGCAGTTTATATGGCCGGGGGCCCCCTTCTGGGGCCAACGTCCTGACTTTC

V: TRBV5-4
length: 16
size: few
J: TRBJ1-1
D: -
CDR3: CASSLEDRILNTEAFF
DNA: TGTGCCAGCAGCTTGGAGGACAGAATTCTGAACACTGAAGCTTTCTTT

V: TRBV20-1
length: 13
size: -
J: TRBJ2-1
D: -
CDR3: CSASSAVDNEQFF
DNA: TGCAGTGCTAGTTCAGCGGTGGACAATGAGCAGTTCTTC

V: TRBV6-5
length: 13
size: -
J: TRBJ1-2
D: TRBD1
CDR3: CASTPGQVYGYTF
DNA: TGTGCCAGCACCCCCGGACAGGTCTATGGCTACACCTTC

V: TRBV5-1
length: 18
size: few
J: TRBJ2-3
D: -
CDR3: CASSLELGADTSTDTQYF
DNA: TGCGCCAGCAGCTTGGAATTGGGGGCGGACACTAGCACAGATACGCAGTATTTT

V: TRBV7-2
length: 16
size: many
J: TRBJ2-3
D: TRBD2
CDR3: CASSLGVAGNTDTQYF
DNA: TGTGCCAGCAGCTTAGGGGTAGCGGGGAACACAGATACGCAGTATTTT

V: TRBV4-1
length: 15
size: many
J: TRBJ1-2
D: -
CDR3: CASSQVGAPPDGYTF
DNA: TGCGCCAGCAGCCAAGTTGGGGCGCCTCCGGATGGCTACACCTTC

V: TRBV5-6
length: 13
size: -
J: TRBJ1-2
D: -
CDR3: CASSRDTIYGYTF
DNA: TGTGCCAGCAGCCGAGACACAATCTATGGCTACACCTTC

V: TRBV6-6
length: 15
size: -
J: TRBJ1-6
D: -
CDR3: CASSYSVAHNSPLHF
DNA: TGTGCCAGCAGTTACTCCGTGGCCCATAATTCACCCCTCCACTTT

V: TRBV18
length: 15
size: few
J: TRBJ1-3
D: -
CDR3: CASSPSALEGNTIYF
DNA: TGTGCCAGCTCACCGTCGGCGTTGGAGGGAAACACCATATATTTT

V: TRBV20-1
length: 14
size: few
J: TRBJ2-7
D: TRBD2
CDR3: CSASRAGGRNEQYF
DNA: TGCAGTGCTTCCCGAGCGGGGGGGCGCAATGAGCAGTACTTC

V: TRBV3-1
length: 14
size: few
J: TRBJ2-7
D: -
CDR3: CASSPHTTGQEQYF
DNA: TGTGCCAGCAGCCCCCACACCACCGGGCAGGAGCAGTACTTC

V: TRBV5-1
length: 15
size: few
J: TRBJ1-2
D: TRBD1
CDR3: CASSFYGQGNDGYTF
DNA: TGCGCCAGCAGCTTTTATGGACAGGGGAATGATGGCTACACCTTC